The sequence of this T cell receptor beta chain was determined in a study of Ad26.COV2.S vaccination and SARS-CoV-2 variants. Assay used: immunoSEQ multiplex PCR; TCRdb lists only in-frame clones, some missing. The sample has about 370,000 clones, approximately 86% seen once. Study observations and caveats: While placebo recipients had lower spike-specific TCR breadth, vaccine recipients had more. Vaccinated and placebo-treated recipients had similar non-spike TCR breadth. The TCR-based breadth and depth measures might underestimate overall T cell responses.

A note on this clone: The antigen remains unidentified.

The CDR3 runs to 14 residues. The V end was cut by 3 bases, the J end by 6 bases, with 12 bases between. Germline loops: CDR1 MNHEY, CDR2 SMNVEV (reference sequence). The treatment is: some 20 received Ad26.COV2.S at low or high dose, single or two shots; roughly five received placebo; per-sample allocation not given. Sampling occurred on day 63 after the first vaccine or placebo injection. This receptor was obtained from a person aged 18-60 years who received the Ad26.COV2.S COVID-19 vaccine or a placebo. Sequencing was performed on peripheral blood, taken in a trial of Ad26.COV2.S vaccine versus placebo. The rearrangement uses TRBV27 and TRBJ1-5; D unclear. CDR3 bases: TGTGCCAGCAGTTTTGTTGGTGGTGTTCAGCCCCAGCATTTT. It yields the protein CASSFVGGVQPQHF.